The 30 T cell receptor beta chains listed next were all sequenced from one sample in a study of blood T cells in healthy people across ages. The use of a sample-barcoded 5' primer and a J-beta primer mix characterized a second PCR of about 7 to 12 cycles. TCRdb ran MiXCR on the 5' RACE reads and lists one entry per CDR3 protein. The sample consists of about a million distinct CDR3 sequences, roughly 52% of them appearing once. Sequencing was performed on blood. The receptors were gathered from a man between 25 and 39 years old in good health.

J is TRBJ2-3 and V is TRBV5-5, with 9 bases fitting TRBD1. The V and J ends lost 4 bases and 6 bases, in that order; junction bases with no gene match: 9. This CDR3 has 15 residues. Per germline, CDR1 SGHKS and CDR2 YYEKEE (reference sequence). The DNA for the CDR3 is TGTGCCAGCAGCGACGGGACAGGGAGATGGGATACGCAGTATTTT. Its translation is CASSDGTGRWDTQYF.

Notes on this clonotype: Relative to the germline gene, one junction end is altered; a read error may explain this. The V gene is TRBV5-1, the J gene TRBJ2-6; tentative D call: TRBD1 (5 bases). This CDR3 spans 15 amino acids. Per germline, CDR1 SGHRS and CDR2 YFSETQ. The CDR3 bases are TGCGCCAGCAGCCTGGCCCTCTCTGGGGCCAACGTCCTGCCTTTC. Residues: CASSLALSGANVLPF.

This clonotype has a count of ten or more. The chain is built from TRBV12-3 or TRBV12-4 and TRBJ2-1, with D hard to call. This CDR3 comprises 12 residues. Trimming removed 3 bases from V and 10 bases from J, with 10 bases in between. The CDR3 DNA sequence: TGTGCCAGCAGTTTGTGGGGTTGGGAGCAGTTCTTC. As protein: CASSLWGWEQFF.

The chain has TRBV3-1 and TRBJ2-1; no definite D call. CDR1 is LGHDT, CDR2 YNNKEL, per germline (reference sequence). This CDR3 is 15 amino acids long. Trimming cost V 4 bases and J 4 bases, with 14 bases left between them. The CDR3 DNA is TGTGCCAGCAGCCCAACCGGGCCAGCATACAATGAGCAGTTCTTC. This gives the protein CASSPTGPAYNEQFF.

The rearrangement uses TRBV7-2 and TRBJ1-6; D is uncertain. The V gene's germline CDR1 is SGHTA and CDR2 FQGNSA. The V end lost 5 bases, the J end lost 3 bases, and 14 bases lay between the germline ends. This CDR3 is built from 16 residues. As DNA, the CDR3 is TGTGCCAGCAGCCCCCTTGGCGACTACTATAATTCACCCCTCCACTTT. Protein: CASSPLGDYYNSPLHF.

The chain couples TRBV6-5 to TRBJ2-7; no definite D call. Germline V gene data show CDR1 as MNHEY and CDR2 as SVGAGI. The V gene lost 0 bases and the J gene lost 0 bases, with 9 bases spanning the gap. The CDR3 contains 15 residues. CDR3 residues: CASSYSYTDSYEQYF. The CDR3 DNA is TGTGCCAGCAGTTACTCTTATACGGACTCCTACGAGCAGTACTTC.

This chain connects TRBV14 to TRBJ1-1; the D gene is possibly TRBD1 (5 bases). V was cut by 2 bases and J by 7 bases, with 14 bases left in between. CDR1 and CDR2 (germline): SGHDN, FVKESK. CDR3 length: 14 amino acids. CDR3 nucleotide sequence: TGTGCCAGCAGCCAAAATTATCAGGGCGGTGAAGCTTTCTTT. It yields the protein CASSQNYQGGEAFF.

This clonotype was found many times. The genes are TRBV9 and TRBJ2-3, with TRBD2 as a possible D gene (5 bases). Germline assignment: CDR1 SGDLS and CDR2 YYNGEE. The CDR3 has 16 amino acids. Trimming stripped 0 bases from V and 5 bases from J, with 16 bases between. This CDR3 is CASSVDKDPRGDTQYF. The CDR3 coding sequence is TGTGCCAGCAGCGTAGACAAAGACCCCCGGGGAGATACGCAGTATTTT.

This clonotype was seen ten or more times. The chain uses TRBV10-3 and TRBJ2-3; D is undetermined. Germline CDR1 is ENHRY and CDR2 is SYGVKD. V lost 5 bases and J 5 bases, leaving 8 bases between the germline ends. The CDR3 consists of 12 residues. The CDR3 here is CAISISRDTQYF. The CDR3, as DNA: TGTGCCATCAGTATTTCTAGAGATACGCAGTATTTT.

This clonotype has just a few counts. The chain couples TRBV20-1 to TRBJ2-5; D may correspond to TRBD1 or TRBD2 (5 bases each). The CDR3 is 13 amino acids. The germline V gene has CDR1 DFQATT and CDR2 SNEGSKA (reference sequence). V was shortened by 6 bases and J by 4 bases, with 15 bases between the two germline ends. The CDR3 here is CSASGGVPETQYF. Here the CDR3 DNA reads TGCAGTGCCAGTGGGGGAGTGCCAGAGACCCAGTACTTC.

DNA of the CDR3: TGCGCCAGCAGCCAAGTAACAGGGGGCATGAGTCAGCCCCAGCATTTT. It specifies CASSQVTGGMSQPQHF. The chain joins TRBV4-1 to TRBJ1-5; 9 bases line up with TRBD1. From germline, CDR1 is MGHRA and CDR2 YSYEKL. Losses at the gene ends were 1 base for V and 6 bases for J; bases not matched to a gene: 7. The CDR3 runs to 16 residues.

The V and J genes are TRBV10-3 and TRBJ2-1; D might be TRBD1 or TRBD2, each matching 5 bases. Germline V gene lookup returns CDR1 ENHRY and CDR2 SYGVKD. This CDR3 is 13 amino acids long. The ends were cut back, 4 bases at V and 6 bases at J, with 10 bases in the middle. The CDR3 here is CAISGGKSNEQFF. The CDR3 nucleotides read TGTGCCATCAGTGGGGGGAAGTCCAATGAGCAGTTCTTC.

The V gene is TRBV29-1, the J gene TRBJ2-5; 10 bases map to TRBD1. J was trimmed by 2 bases and V by 6 bases; bases with no gene match: 9. This CDR3 has 15 residues. In germline, CDR1 is SQVTM, CDR2 ANQGSEA. CDR3 residues: CSVKRTGGRQETQYF. The CDR3 nucleotides read TGCAGCGTCAAACGGACAGGGGGTCGGCAAGAGACCCAGTACTTC.

This clonotype was counted a few times. This chain joins TRBV10-2 and TRBJ2-7; maybe TRBD1 (5 bases). CDR3 length: 13 amino acids. The ends were cut back, 9 bases at V and 0 bases at J, with 12 bases in the middle. From germline, CDR1 is WSHSY and CDR2 SAAADI. CDR3 in amino acids: CASLGASSYEQYF. The DNA for the CDR3 is TGCGCCAGTCTTGGGGCTAGCTCCTACGAGCAGTACTTC.

The V and J genes are TRBV7-9 and TRBJ2-2, with D perhaps matching TRBD2 (6 bases). Trimming stripped 3 bases from V and 3 bases from J, with 11 bases between. The CDR3 extends over 15 amino acids. The V gene's germline CDR1 is SEHNR and CDR2 FQNEAQ (reference sequence). The CDR3 region is CASSLFREDTGELFF. CDR3 DNA sequence: TGTGCCAGCAGCTTGTTCAGGGAGGACACCGGGGAGCTGTTTTTT.

This rearrangement joins TRBV20-1 to TRBJ1-2; D uncertain. The CDR3 has 15 amino acids. CDR1 is DFQATT and CDR2 is SNEGSKA in the germline V gene (reference sequence). V was shortened by 5 bases and J by 5 bases, with 21 bases between the two germline ends. The CDR3 nucleotides read TGCAGTGCTTCACCACCAGCGACCAGGAATTATGGCTACACCTTC. Residues: CSASPPATRNYGYTF.

With respect to this clonotype: One junction end disagrees with the germline gene, perhaps due to a read error. This chain connects TRBV7-2 to TRBJ2-7; 7 nucleotides match TRBD1. The CDR3 is made up of 13 amino acids. Germline assignment: CDR1 SGHTA and CDR2 FQGNSA. The CDR3 loop reads CAISRDSAYGQYF. In DNA form, the CDR3 reads TGTGCCATTTCCCGGGACAGCGCCTACGGGCAGTACTTC.

This clonotype was seen only a few times. The rearrangement links TRBV30 to TRBJ2-5; the match to TRBD2 covers 10 bases. CDR1 is GTSNPN, CDR2 SVGIG, per germline (reference sequence). The CDR3 runs 12 residues. The junction had 8 bases not matched to a gene; V was cut back by 5 bases and J by 11 bases. CDR3 nucleotide sequence: TGTGCCTGGCGAATAGCGGGGGGTGAGCAGTACTTC. This translates into CAWRIAGGEQYF.

In this sample, this clonotype turned up a few times. The gene calls are TRBV15 and TRBJ2-3, with 7 bases aligning to TRBD2. Germline V lookup: CDR1 LNHNV, CDR2 YYDKDF (reference sequence). J was trimmed by 4 bases and V by 9 bases; bases with no gene match: 7. This CDR3 is 13 amino acids long. As DNA, the CDR3 is TGTGCCACTTATAAGCGGGGCTCAGATACGCAGTATTTT. It yields the protein CATYKRGSDTQYF.

The chain employs TRBV3-1 and TRBJ1-6, with 8 bases matching TRBD1. V lost 3 bases to trimming and J lost 10 bases; unmatched junction nucleotides: 11. The CDR3 runs to 16 residues. The germline V gene encodes CDR1 LGHDT and CDR2 YNNKEL (reference sequence). CDR3 nucleotides: TGTGCCAGCAGCCATCGACAGGGGTTGGCAAACTCACCCCTCCACTTT. This codes for CASSHRQGLANSPLHF. Drawing the rest from reference TRBV3-1 and TRBJ1-6, the complete variable domain is DTAVSQTPKYLVTQMGNDKSIKCEQNLGHDTMYWYKQDSKKFLKIMFSYNNKELIINETVPNRFSPKSPDKAHLNLHINSLELGDSAVYFCASSHRQGLANSPLHFGNGTRLTVT.

The chain couples TRBV20-1 to TRBJ1-1; TRBD1 might be the D (6 bases). This CDR3 has 16 residues. Germline V lookup: CDR1 DFQATT, CDR2 SNEGSKA (reference sequence). V was trimmed by 6 bases and J by 0 bases, leaving 20 bases between them. The CDR3 DNA sequence: TGCAGTGCCGCAGACTCAGGGGAAGTACTGAACACTGAAGCTTTCTTT. Translation: CSAADSGEVLNTEAFF.

V usage is TRBV7-9 and J usage is TRBJ1-5; 9 nucleotides line up with TRBD1. V was pared by 7 bases and J by 0 bases, with 10 bases of the junction left unmatched. The CDR3 is 17 residues long. Germline CDR1 SEHNR, CDR2 FQNEAQ (reference sequence). The CDR3 sequence is CASNFNPGQGSNQPQHF. DNA of the CDR3: TGTGCCAGCAATTTCAACCCGGGACAGGGTAGCAATCAGCCCCAGCATTTT.

CDR3 amino acids: CASSDLAGGRETQYF. The DNA for the CDR3 is TGTGCCAGCAGCGATCTAGCGGGGGGGCGAGAGACCCAGTACTTC. The chain joins TRBV9 to TRBJ2-5; 12 bases are a match to TRBD2. CDR3 length equals 15 residues. In germline, CDR1 is SGDLS, CDR2 YYNGEE. V shed 3 bases, J shed 4 bases, and the junction held 4 bases outside the gene matches.

This clonotype was counted many times. This sequence joins TRBV4-1 and TRBJ2-7, with 7 bases aligning to TRBD1. This CDR3 has 13 amino acids. The V gene's germline CDR1 is MGHRA and CDR2 YSYEKL. V shed 4 bases and J 2 bases; nucleotides not matched to a gene: 2. CDR3 coding DNA: TGCGCCAGCAGCCGAGGGACAGCCTACGAGCAGTACTTC. As protein: CASSRGTAYEQYF.

The chain couples TRBV4-1 to TRBJ2-4, with D perhaps TRBD1 (6 bases). The DNA end favors TRBJ2-7, so the J call may be wrong. CDR1 and CDR2 from the germline V gene are MGHRA and YSYEKL. This CDR3 spans 13 amino acids. The CDR3 nucleotides are TGCGCCAGCAGCCACGAGGACAGCTACGAGCAGTACTTC. The encoded protein is CASSHEDSYEQYF.

This clonotype was seen a handful of times. CDR3 DNA sequence: TGTGCCAGCAGCACCCTGAGGACAGAATATAATTCACCCCTCCACTTT. Translation gives CASSTLRTEYNSPLHF. This sequence joins TRBV27 and TRBJ1-6; tentatively, D is TRBD1 (6 bases). The CDR3 runs to 16 residues. CDR1 and CDR2 (germline): MNHEY, SMNVEV (reference sequence). V was pared by 6 bases and J by 4 bases, with 16 bases between.

The chain joins TRBV7-8 to TRBJ1-1; weak D call: TRBD1 (5 bases). Trimming removed 5 bases from V and 8 bases from J, with 18 bases in between. CDR1 and CDR2 (germline): SGHVS, FQNEAQ. The CDR3 has 14 residues. DNA for the CDR3: TGTGCCAGCAGCCCGGGACTAAAAGGGGCCGAAGCTTTCTTT. Amino acids: CASSPGLKGAEAFF.

The J gene is TRBJ2-3, the V gene TRBV7-2; no firm D call. The CDR3 is 14 residues long. Germline V gene sequence: CDR1 SGHTA, CDR2 FQGNSA. V lost 5 bases to trimming and J lost 2 bases, with 11 bases between them. CDR3 residues: CASSPDGFTDTQYF. CDR3 coding DNA: TGTGCCAGCAGCCCCGACGGTTTCACAGATACGCAGTATTTT.

In regard to this clonotype: A read error may be the cause here, since a much bigger clone is one base away. The chain has TRBV24-1 and TRBJ2-5; 7 nucleotides agree with TRBD1. The J call may be mistaken, given a closer DNA end match to TRBJ2-4. From germline, CDR1 is KGHDR and CDR2 SFDVKD. The CDR3 extends over 13 amino acids. The CDR3 region is CATSDQGTAIQYF. The CDR3 DNA is TGTGCCACCAGTGATCAAGGGACAGCCATTCAGTACTTC.

The chain couples TRBV4-3 to TRBJ2-7; D is perhaps TRBD2 (5 bases). Trimming pared 0 bases from V and 0 bases from J, leaving 15 bases between. Germline V gene data show CDR1 as LGHNA and CDR2 as YSLEER. The CDR3 consists of 17 residues. The CDR3 nucleotides read TGCGCCAGCAGCCAAGATTGGAGCGGAACGAGCTCCTACGAGCAGTACTTC. Translating it yields CASSQDWSGTSSYEQYF.